These 25 T cell receptor beta chains share one sample of origin, sequenced in a study of B cell selection in AIRE deficiency. Profiled with immunoSEQ multiplex PCR; TCRdb holds only in-frame clones, not every one. The sample lists some 25,000 clones, around 97% occurring once. The sorted conventional CD4 T cells were gated as CD4+CD127+. Sequenced input: conventional CD4+ T cells sorted from PBMCs. These receptors all come from a human donor with AIRE deficiency.

The chain couples TRBV19 to TRBJ2-7, with 7 bases identical to TRBD1. Per germline, CDR1 LNHDA and CDR2 SQIVND (reference sequence). The CDR3 sequence is 16 residues long. Germline trimming cut 5 bases from V and 1 base from J; bases unmatched to any gene: 11. CDR3 in amino acids: CASSAIRDRASYEQYF. CDR3 DNA sequence: TGTGCCAGTAGTGCTATCCGGGACAGAGCATCCTACGAGCAGTACTTC. The full variable domain, completed using reference TRBV19 and TRBJ2-7, is DGGITQSPKYLFRKEGQNVTLSCEQNLNHDAMYWYRQDPGQGLRLIYYSQIVNDFQKGDIAEGYSVSREKKESFPLTVTSAQKNPTAFYLCASSAIRDRASYEQYFGPGTRLTVT.

The rearrangement uses TRBV27 and TRBJ1-4; unclear D gene. Germline CDR1 and CDR2: MNHEY and SMNVEV (reference sequence). The CDR3 covers 13 residues. V lost 7 bases, J lost 5 bases, and 11 bases lay in between. For the CDR3, the DNA is TGTGCCAGCATGACTCATAGGAATGAAAAACTGTTTTTT. Translation gives CASMTHRNEKLFF.

The chain links TRBV19 to TRBJ2-7, with D unresolved. CDR1 is LNHDA, CDR2 SQIVND, per germline (reference sequence). The CDR3 has 14 residues. V was pared by 6 bases and J by 0 bases, with 12 bases between. The chain's CDR3 is CASRREVRSYEQYF. The CDR3 DNA reads as TGTGCCAGTAGAAGGGAAGTCCGCTCCTACGAGCAGTACTTC.

The chain is built from TRBV2 and TRBJ2-5, with 8 positions matching TRBD1. This CDR3 is 14 amino acids long. Germline CDR1 reads SNHLY; CDR2 reads FYNNEI. V was pared by 5 bases and J by 5 bases, with 7 bases of the junction left unmatched. The CDR3 loop is CASSQDRVGETQYF. DNA for the CDR3: TGTGCCAGCAGTCAGGACAGGGTGGGGGAGACCCAGTACTTC. Full variable domain (outside the CDR3, taken from reference TRBV2 and TRBJ2-5): EPEVTQTPSHQVTQMGQEVILRCVPISNHLYFYWYRQILGQKVEFLVSFYNNEISEKSEIFDDQFSVERPDGSNFTLKIRSTKLEDSAMYFCASSQDRVGETQYFGPGTRLLVL.

The chain employs TRBV7-2 and TRBJ2-3; 8 positions agree with TRBD2. Trimming removed 5 bases from V and 1 base from J; junction bases left unmatched: 5. The CDR3 has 15 residues. CDR1 is SGHTA and CDR2 is FQGNSA in the germline V gene. CDR3 bases: TGTGCCAGCAGCGTAACTAGCGGACGCACAGATACGCAGTATTTT. This gives the protein CASSVTSGRTDTQYF.

The chain employs TRBV28 and TRBJ2-7; tentative D call: TRBD2 (6 bases). Germline V gene lookup returns CDR1 MDHEN and CDR2 SYDVKM. The CDR3 length is 17 residues. The V gene lost 3 bases and the J gene lost 3 bases, with 21 bases spanning the gap. In DNA form, the CDR3 reads TGTGCCAGCAGTTTCTATGGAGCGGGCGGAGGAAACTACGAGCAGTACTTC. This sequence encodes CASSFYGAGGGNYEQYF.

This chain uses TRBV10-3 with TRBJ2-1; TRBD2 aligns across 14 bases. This CDR3 spans 14 amino acids. The germline V gene has CDR1 ENHRY and CDR2 SYGVKD. Losses at the gene ends were 11 bases for V and 8 bases for J; bases not matched to a gene: 8. The DNA for the CDR3 is TGTGCCTCCCAGACTAGCGGGAGGGCCGATGAGCAGTTCTTC. It yields the protein CASQTSGRADEQFF.

The chain has TRBV11-3 and TRBJ2-4; 13 nucleotides match TRBD2. This CDR3 has 14 amino acids. V trimming: 1 base; J trimming: 10 bases; junction bases outside the gene matches: 1. Germline V lookup: CDR1 SGHNT, CDR2 YENEEA. The CDR3 loop reads CASSLGLAGGIQYF. The CDR3 nucleotides read TGTGCCAGCAGCTTAGGACTAGCGGGAGGTATTCAGTACTTC.

The chain uses TRBV28 and TRBJ2-5, with D perhaps matching TRBD1 (6 bases). Germline lookup yields CDR1 MDHEN and CDR2 SYDVKM. V was trimmed by 5 bases and J by 2 bases, leaving 15 bases between them. The CDR3 is 15 residues long. In nucleotides, the CDR3 is TGTGCCAGCAGTCCTTACAGGGCCCTTCAAGAGACCCAGTACTTC. Amino acid sequence: CASSPYRALQETQYF.

This clone was recorded only once. The CDR3 loop is CASRPGDRPTDTQYF. The CDR3, as DNA: TGTGCCAGCAGGCCTGGGGACAGGCCTACAGATACGCAGTATTTT. The rearrangement joins TRBV2 to TRBJ2-3; 8 bases map to TRBD1. The CDR3 runs 15 residues. CDR1 and CDR2 from the germline V gene are SNHLY and FYNNEI. Trimming took 6 bases from V and 3 from J; bases not matched to a gene: 8.

The chain links TRBV5-4 to TRBJ2-7, with TRBD1 matching over 11 bases. After removal of 5 bases from V and 4 bases from J, the junction contained 11 bases not matched to a gene. CDR3 length: 16 residues. CDR1 and CDR2 (germline): SGHNT, YYREEE (reference sequence). The CDR3 coding sequence is TGTGCCAGCAGTCCCCCGGGACAGGGGGATATATACGAGCAGTACTTC. Amino acids: CASSPPGQGDIYEQYF. Supplemented by reference TRBV5-4 and TRBJ2-7, the full variable domain reads ETGVTQSPTHLIKTRGQQVTLRCSSQSGHNTVSWYQQALGQGPQFIFQYYREEENGRGNFPPRFSGLQFPNYSSELNVNALELDDSALYLCASSPPGQGDIYEQYFGPGTRLTVT.

The chain recombines TRBV5-1 with TRBJ2-7; D is perhaps TRBD2 (5 bases). This CDR3 contains 14 residues. Deletions cut 1 base from V and 1 base from J, with 9 bases between. Germline CDR1 is SGHRS and CDR2 is YFSETQ. In DNA form, the CDR3 reads TGCGCCAGCAGCTTGACGGGGATTTCCTACGAGCAGTACTTC. It encodes CASSLTGISYEQYF.

This chain joins TRBV2 and TRBJ1-2, with TRBD1 identical over 8 bases. J gave up 4 bases and V 6 bases, and 4 bases lay outside the gene matches. Per the germline V gene, CDR1 is SNHLY and CDR2 is FYNNEI. This CDR3 is 13 amino acids long. This chain's CDR3 is CASRDRAVYGYTF. The DNA of the CDR3 is TGTGCCAGCAGGGACAGGGCCGTCTATGGCTACACCTTC.

The chain carries TRBV29-1 and TRBJ2-1, with 12 bases aligning to TRBD2. V lost 6 bases and J lost 1; bases outside the gene matches: 10. The CDR3 has 17 amino acids. Germline CDR1 SQVTM, CDR2 ANQGSEA. This CDR3 is CSVHTGGLAGSYNEQFF. The CDR3 DNA sequence: TGCAGCGTACACACAGGGGGACTAGCGGGTTCCTACAATGAGCAGTTCTTC.

The chain carries TRBV27 and TRBJ1-2; D not resolved. Germline V CDR1 and CDR2: MNHEY, SMNVEV (reference sequence). V was shortened by 5 bases and J by 2 bases, with 9 bases between the two germline ends. The CDR3 is 13 amino acids. CDR3 DNA: TGTGCCAGCAGTCCGGACGGCAACTATGGCTACACCTTC. It encodes CASSPDGNYGYTF.

The chain combines TRBV29-1 with TRBJ1-1, with TRBD1 as a possible D gene (5 bases). The ends were cut back, 7 bases at V and 1 base at J, with 13 bases in the middle. CDR3 length: 13 amino acids. The germline CDR1 and CDR2 sequences are SQVTM and ANQGSEA. The CDR3 bases are TGCAGCGCCATGACAGTCCAGAACACTGAAGCTTTCTTT. Translated, it gives CSAMTVQNTEAFF.

The genes are TRBV6-5 and TRBJ1-1; TRBD1 might be the D (6 bases). Germline CDR1 reads MNHEY; CDR2 reads SVGAGI. The V gene lost 5 bases and the J gene lost 3 bases, with 13 bases spanning the gap. The CDR3 contains 14 residues. CDR3 loop: CASSRGGWDTEAFF. As DNA, the CDR3 is TGTGCCAGCAGTAGGGGGGGATGGGACACTGAAGCTTTCTTT.

The count of this clone is one. V and J are TRBV9 and TRBJ1-5; D is unclear. V was pared by 7 bases and J by 2 bases, with 13 bases between. Germline V gene data show CDR1 as SGDLS and CDR2 as YYNGEE. The length of the CDR3 is 14 residues. CDR3 nucleotide sequence: TGTGCCAGCGGAAGGCGAGTCGGCAATCAGCCCCAGCATTTT. Translated: CASGRRVGNQPQHF.

This clone was counted a few times. The CDR3 sequence is CASSLDRVGYNEQFF. The CDR3 DNA is TGCGCCAGCAGCTTGGACAGGGTCGGGTACAATGAGCAGTTCTTC. The chain carries TRBV5-1 and TRBJ2-1, with D tentatively TRBD1 (6 bases). V was trimmed by 0 bases and J by 4 bases, leaving 11 bases between them. Germline CDR1 SGHRS, CDR2 YFSETQ. The CDR3 consists of 15 residues.

The J gene is TRBJ2-1, the V gene TRBV11-1; the match to TRBD2 covers 13 bases. V gave up 4 bases and J gave up 8 bases; unmatched junction bases: 5. The germline V gene encodes CDR1 SGHAT and CDR2 FQDESV (reference sequence). This CDR3 contains 15 residues. The CDR3 loop is CASSSGTSGKDEQFF. The DNA for the CDR3 is TGTGCCAGCAGCTCGGGGACTAGCGGGAAGGATGAGCAGTTCTTC.

The chain links TRBV10-3 to TRBJ1-2, with TRBD1 matching over 10 bases. V lost 6 bases, J lost 4 bases, and 8 bases stayed unmatched. CDR1 and CDR2 (germline): ENHRY, SYGVKD. The CDR3 has 15 amino acids. This CDR3 is CAISQNRQGAYGYTF. The CDR3 nucleotides read TGTGCCATCAGCCAAAACCGACAGGGGGCCTATGGCTACACCTTC.

The V call is TRBV7-2, the J call TRBJ2-5; the match to TRBD2 covers 11 bases. There are 15 residues in the CDR3. From germline, CDR1 is SGHTA and CDR2 FQGNSA. V shed 5 bases and J 9 bases; nucleotides not matched to a gene: 11. Here the CDR3 DNA reads TGTGCCAGCAGCAACCGACTAGCGGGGTCAGGGGCCCAGTACTTC. Amino acid sequence: CASSNRLAGSGAQYF. The variable domain in full, with the rest retrieved from reference TRBV7-2 and TRBJ2-5, is GAGVSQSPSNKVTEKGKDVELRCDPISGHTALYWYRQSLGQGLEFLIYFQGNSAPDKSGLPSDRFSAERTGGSVSTLTIQRTQQEDSAVYLCASSNRLAGSGAQYFGPGTRLLVL.

This chain connects TRBV28 to TRBJ1-2, with D unresolved. Germline loops: CDR1 MDHEN, CDR2 SYDVKM. Deletions cut 3 bases from V and 0 bases from J, with 5 bases between. The CDR3 covers 13 residues. The CDR3 loop is CASSFSTNYGYTF. CDR3 nucleotide sequence: TGTGCCAGCAGTTTTTCCACTAACTATGGCTACACCTTC.

The chain carries TRBV7-3 and TRBJ2-6; 7 positions agree with TRBD1. The germline V gene has CDR1 SGHTA and CDR2 FQGTGA. V trimming: 2 bases; J trimming: 2 bases; junction bases outside the gene matches: 3. The CDR3 is 16 residues long. The CDR3 protein is CASSLATGAGANVLTF. The CDR3 region has the DNA TGTGCCAGCAGCTTAGCAACAGGGGCTGGGGCCAACGTCCTGACTTTC. Filled out from reference TRBV7-3 and TRBJ2-6, the complete variable domain reads GAGVSQTPSNKVTEKGKYVELRCDPISGHTALYWYRQSLGQGPEFLIYFQGTGAADDSGLPNDRFFAVRPEGSVSTLKIQRTERGDSAVYLCASSLATGAGANVLTFGAGSRLTVL.

This chain links TRBV7-2 with TRBJ2-1; 11 positions agree with TRBD2. Germline lookup yields CDR1 SGHTA and CDR2 FQGNSA. Germline trimming cut 5 bases from V and 10 bases from J; bases unmatched to any gene: 13. The CDR3 sequence is 16 residues long. This CDR3 reads CASSLTSGNDRREQFF. Here the CDR3 DNA reads TGTGCCAGCAGCCTGACTAGCGGGAACGACCGAAGAGAGCAGTTCTTC.